Reported below is one TCR beta chain. Germline V CDR1 and CDR2: LNHDA, SQIVND (reference sequence). The V segment lost 4 bases and the J segment 2 bases; nucleotides outside the gene matches: 19. CDR3 size: 20 residues. This sample is part of a study of blood T cell repertoires in COVID-19. Sequencing was performed with immunoSEQ multiplex PCR; in TCRdb, only in-frame clones are kept and a portion is missing. This sample yields approximately 270,000 clones, of which approximately 85% are seen a single time; around 1.8% belongs to the top ten. The specimen sequenced was PBMCs or T cells enriched from blood (not recorded which). The chain joins TRBV19 to TRBJ2-3; 9 bases line up with TRBD1. This TCR was sampled from a woman between 45 and 60 years old who had recovered from COVID-19. This CDR3 reads CASSTAPAPFTGGSTDTQYF. The DNA for the CDR3 is TGTGCCAGTAGTACCGCCCCGGCCCCGTTTACAGGGGGCTCCACAGATACGCAGTATTTT.